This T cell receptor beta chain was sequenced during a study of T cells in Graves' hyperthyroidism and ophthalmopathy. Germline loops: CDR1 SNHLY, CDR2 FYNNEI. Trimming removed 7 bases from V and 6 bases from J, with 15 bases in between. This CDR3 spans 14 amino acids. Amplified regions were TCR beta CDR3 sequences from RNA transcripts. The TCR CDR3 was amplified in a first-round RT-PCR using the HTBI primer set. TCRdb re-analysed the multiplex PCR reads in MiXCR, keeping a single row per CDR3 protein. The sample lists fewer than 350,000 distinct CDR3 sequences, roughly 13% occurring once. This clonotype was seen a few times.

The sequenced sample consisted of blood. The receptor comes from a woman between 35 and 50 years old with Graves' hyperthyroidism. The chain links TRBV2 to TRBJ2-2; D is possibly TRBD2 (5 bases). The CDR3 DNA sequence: TGTGCCAGCACCCAAGGGAGCGGCGCCGGGGAGCTGTTTTTT. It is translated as CASTQGSGAGELFF.